The T cell receptor (beta chain) under discussion was sequenced for a study of T-cell reconstitution after alpha-beta-depleted transplantation in children. Using unique molecular identifiers, the investigators prepared the TCRbeta library. MiXCR was run by TCRdb on the PCR reads, yielding one entry per CDR3 protein. The table has roughly 420,000 distinct CDR3 sequences, 15% to 20% seen once. This clonotype came up a few times. This TCR was recovered from a boy under two years old who had a stem cell transplant for Wiskott-Aldrich syndrome, so the T cells may come from the graft donor. Sequenced material: PBMCs, mostly from graft donor cells, taken 360 days after TCRalphabeta/CD19-depleted stem cell transplant.

As DNA, the CDR3 is TGTGCCAGCAGCGTAGCTTTAGCGGGAGGGCCGACGTTAGGCAATGAGCAGTTCTTC. This sequence encodes CASSVALAGGPTLGNEQFF. The genes are TRBV9 and TRBJ2-1; 11 nucleotides agree with TRBD2. Per germline, CDR1 SGDLS and CDR2 YYNGEE. The CDR3 extends over 19 amino acids. V lost 0 bases, J lost 6 bases, and 14 bases stayed unmatched.